The 32 T cell receptor beta chains in this list originate from one sample, sequenced in a study of T-cell reconstitution after alpha-beta-depleted transplantation in children (dated by TCRdb to the mid-2010s). These receptors have no identified antigens. General findings and caveats noted by the study authors: Over the following months the frequencies of hyperexpanded clones went down, and after one year T-cell counts and TCRbeta diversity were mostly credited to newly produced T cells.

Library preparation was by PCR. TCRdb shows the sequencer as Illumina HiSeq 2500. Molecular barcoding was employed in the preparation of TCR libraries, with unique molecular identifiers being used to normalize TCRbeta repertoire quantification. Using fastp at Q25 and MiXCR, TCRdb reprocessed the public reads and kept productive beta chains. Merged by CDR3 protein, the rows form single entries marked with the most common genes and DNA. A total of 250,000 to 300,000 distinct CDR3 sequences appear in this sample, about 7.3% of them only once. In total, the top ten clones hold around 9.8% of the sample. The meaning of the sample's treatment or condition label: allogeneic hematopoietic cell transplantation with graft depleted of TCRalphabeta T cells and CD19 B cells. The sequenced sample was peripheral blood, obtained 360 days after TCRalphabeta/CD19-depleted stem cell transplant. Receptor source: a female patient aged 2 to 10 who had a stem cell transplant for Fanconi anemia, so the T cells may come from the graft donor.

This clonotype appeared many times. The V and J genes are TRBV4-3 and TRBJ2-5, with 7 bases fitting TRBD2. Trimming cost V 2 bases and J 4 bases; bases outside gene matches: 7. The CDR3 runs to 15 residues. Germline V gives CDR1 LGHNA, CDR2 YSLEER. As DNA, the CDR3 is TGCGCCAGCAGCCAATGGGGGGAGGGGACAGAGACCCAGTACTTC. Translation gives CASSQWGEGTETQYF.

Comment on this clonotype: This could be a read error, since a much larger clone is one nucleotide away. J is TRBJ2-7 and V is TRBV12-3 or TRBV12-4; D might be TRBD2 (5 bases). V lost 10 bases and J 2 bases, leaving 30 bases between the germline ends. This CDR3 comprises 18 residues. For the CDR3, the DNA is TGTGCCATCCCTTTTAATGTCTTAACGGGGAACGCGACCTACGAGCAGTACTTC. It is translated as CAIPFNVLTGNATYEQYF.

Comment on this clonotype: A single base separates this from a much larger clone, so it may be a read error. The chain uses TRBV27 and TRBJ2-7, with 7 bases identical to TRBD2. This CDR3 is 15 amino acids long. Looked up from germline, CDR1 is MNHEY and CDR2 is SMNVEV (reference sequence). CDR3 nucleotide sequence: TGTGCCAGCAGTTTGGGAGGGGAAGGAACCTACGAGCGGTACTTC. Translating gives CASSLGGEGTYERYF.

The J gene is TRBJ2-7, the V gene TRBV28; 9 nucleotides line up with TRBD1. The CDR3 consists of 17 residues. Germline loops: CDR1 MDHEN, CDR2 SYDVKM. Trimming cost V 2 bases and J 1 base; bases outside gene matches: 9. CDR3 loop: CASSLRGQGLGSYEQYF. The CDR3 DNA follows: TGTGCCAGCAGTTTACGGGGACAGGGATTGGGGTCCTACGAGCAGTACTTC.

This clonotype has a count of ten or more. V usage is TRBV12-3 or TRBV12-4 and J usage is TRBJ2-2, with D hard to call. V dropped 8 bases and J dropped 0 bases, with 7 bases sitting between them. There are 13 residues in the CDR3. The CDR3 loop is CASDSPNTGELFF. DNA for the CDR3: TGTGCCAGCGACTCTCCGAACACCGGGGAGCTGTTTTTT.

In this sample, this clonotype turned up many times. V and J are TRBV4-1 and TRBJ2-2, with D tentatively TRBD2 (6 bases). With 2 bases removed from V and 0 bases from J, the gap between germline ends came to 16 bases. Germline V gene data show CDR1 as MGHRA and CDR2 as YSYEKL. The CDR3 totals 18 residues. The DNA for the CDR3 is TGCGCCAGCAGCCAAATTGTCCTAGCGAGTACGAACACCGGGGAGCTGTTTTTT. Its protein product is CASSQIVLASTNTGELFF.

This clonotype was counted ten times or more. The chain is built from TRBV9 and TRBJ2-1, with 8 bases matching TRBD2. Trimming at V came to 0 bases and at J to 6 bases, leaving 17 bases not matched to a gene. Germline V gives CDR1 SGDLS, CDR2 YYNGEE. The CDR3 is made up of 19 amino acids. CDR3 residues: CASSVAPGAGLARGNEQFF. DNA for the CDR3: TGTGCCAGCAGCGTAGCACCGGGGGCCGGACTAGCAAGGGGCAATGAGCAGTTCTTC.

There are many counts of this clonotype. The rearrangement uses TRBV5-1 and TRBJ1-1; 7 bases are a match to TRBD1. Germline values: CDR1 SGHRS, CDR2 YFSETQ. Germline trimming cut 3 bases from V and 12 bases from J; bases unmatched to any gene: 23. CDR3 size: 17 residues. The CDR3 DNA reads as TGCGCCAGCAGCTCGACCCCGGTGACAGGGACGTCGGTGGTAACTTTCTTT. Its translation is CASSSTPVTGTSVVTFF.

V is TRBV6-1 and J is TRBJ1-4, with a weak D call TRBD1 (5 bases). CDR1 MNHNS and CDR2 SASEGT come from the germline V gene. V was trimmed by 9 bases and J by 7 bases, leaving 24 bases between them. The CDR3 has 16 amino acids. DNA for the CDR3: TGTGCCAGTGCGCGTCAATCGGTAGGGGTCGGTGAAAAACTGTTTTTT. Its protein product is CASARQSVGVGEKLFF.

This clonotype was observed a few times. The chain links TRBV4-1 to TRBJ1-5; the D gene is possibly TRBD1 (5 bases). CDR1 is MGHRA, CDR2 YSYEKL, per germline. The V end was cut by 0 bases, the J end by 1 base, with 7 bases between. This CDR3 has 15 residues. The CDR3 sequence: CASSQDSGSNQPQHF. DNA of the CDR3: TGCGCCAGCAGCCAAGATTCAGGGAGCAATCAGCCCCAGCATTTT.

This clonotype came up many times. The chain uses TRBV10-3 and TRBJ2-3; TRBD2 agrees at 7 bases. Unmatched junction bases numbered 8, after V lost 0 bases and J lost 2 bases. Germline lookup yields CDR1 ENHRY and CDR2 SYGVKD. The CDR3 extends over 17 amino acids. CDR3 DNA sequence: TGTGCCATCAGTGAGTCGTCCGGACTAGGCGACACAGATACGCAGTATTTT. Protein product: CAISESSGLGDTDTQYF.

This clonotype has only a few counts. J is TRBJ1-2 and V is TRBV9; D not certain. Germline V gene data show CDR1 as SGDLS and CDR2 as YYNGEE. The CDR3 runs 15 residues. V was clipped by 3 bases and J by 2 bases, with 14 bases between them. The CDR3 is CASSGRDWINYGYTF. CDR3 in DNA: TGTGCCAGCAGCGGCCGGGATTGGATAAACTATGGCTACACCTTC.

This clonotype has at least ten counts. The J gene is TRBJ1-2, the V gene TRBV6-5; 8 bases fit TRBD1. After removal of 5 bases from V and 8 bases from J, the junction contained 16 bases not matched to a gene. The CDR3 loop spans 16 amino acids. Germline V gene data show CDR1 as MNHEY and CDR2 as SVGAGI. CDR3 loop: CASSPAGQGDGRGYTF. The CDR3 nucleotides are TGTGCCAGCAGTCCGGCAGGACAGGGAGACGGTAGAGGCTACACCTTC.

The sample holds a few counts of this clonotype. This rearrangement joins TRBV5-1 to TRBJ2-5, with TRBD2 as a possible D gene (5 bases). Germline assignment: CDR1 SGHRS and CDR2 YFSETQ. CDR3 size: 17 residues. V shed 0 bases and J shed 1 base, with 16 bases lying between them. The CDR3 loop reads CASSLGVRLAIQETQYF. The CDR3 nucleotides are TGCGCCAGCAGCTTGGGGGTGCGGCTAGCAATCCAAGAGACCCAGTACTTC.

This clonotype appeared a few times. V and J are TRBV18 and TRBJ1-4; D may be TRBD1 (5 bases). V lost 1 base, J lost 8 bases, and 14 bases lay in between. Looked up from germline, CDR1 is KGHSH and CDR2 is LQKENI. The CDR3 is 15 amino acids. The CDR3 is CASSPRGSKGEKLFF. The CDR3 coding sequence is TGTGCCAGCTCACCACGGGGCTCAAAAGGAGAAAAACTGTTTTTT.

This clonotype was observed a few times. The genes are TRBV18 and TRBJ1-1; the D gene is possibly TRBD1 (6 bases). V lost 4 bases and J lost 3, with 18 bases in between. The CDR3 covers 16 residues. Germline loops: CDR1 KGHSH, CDR2 LQKENI. CDR3 DNA: TGTGCCAGCTCACTGTCAGGGGAAGGGAGGGACACTGAAGCTTTCTTT. It is translated as CASSLSGEGRDTEAFF.

V and J are TRBV28 and TRBJ1-2; unclear D gene. The CDR3 loop spans 14 amino acids. The V gene lost 6 bases and the J gene lost 4 bases, with 15 bases spanning the gap. Per germline, CDR1 MDHEN and CDR2 SYDVKM. CDR3 amino acids: CASSPASNSYGYTF. The CDR3 nucleotides read TGTGCCAGCAGCCCAGCCAGTAACAGCTATGGCTACACCTTC.

This chain uses TRBV20-1 with TRBJ1-2; 11 positions match TRBD1. Germline V gene data show CDR1 as DFQATT and CDR2 as SNEGSKA (reference sequence). J lost 9 bases, V lost 5 bases, and 5 bases had no gene match. This CDR3 has 12 residues. The CDR3 region is CSAGRDRGSYTF. The CDR3 DNA follows: TGCAGTGCTGGGAGGGACAGGGGGAGCTACACCTTC.

This clonotype has a count of ten or more. This chain joins TRBV5-1 and TRBJ2-1; TRBD2 matches at 11 bases. This CDR3 is built from 18 residues. Germline CDR1 is SGHRS and CDR2 is YFSETQ. J was trimmed by 2 bases and V by 0 bases; bases with no gene match: 7. CDR3 DNA: TGCGCCAGCAGCTTGGAGTCTACTAGCGGGAGAACCTACAATGAGCAGTTCTTC. Protein: CASSLESTSGRTYNEQFF. Based on the CDR3 plus reference TRBV5-1 and TRBJ2-1, the full variable domain is KAGVTQTPRYLIKTRGQQVTLSCSPISGHRSVSWYQQTPGQGLQFLFEYFSETQRNKGNFPGRFSGRQFSNSRSEMNVSTLELGDSALYLCASSLESTSGRTYNEQFFGPGTRLTVL.

There are many counts of this clonotype. This sequence joins TRBV20-1 and TRBJ2-4, with D possibly called TRBD1 or TRBD2 (6 bases each). The CDR3 runs 18 residues. CDR1 is DFQATT, CDR2 SNEGSKA, per germline (reference sequence). Between the trimmed V and J ends, which lost 0 bases and 0 bases, there was a span of 18 bases. For the CDR3, the DNA is TGCAGTGCTAGAGATGGGAGGTGGGACATTGGAGCCAAAAACATTCAGTACTTC. Protein: CSARDGRWDIGAKNIQYF.

The sample holds many counts of this clonotype. The rearrangement joins TRBV20-1 to TRBJ2-3; D might be TRBD2 (6 bases). Germline V gene sequence: CDR1 DFQATT, CDR2 SNEGSKA (reference sequence). This CDR3 contains 14 residues. Trimming cost V 6 bases and J 2 bases, with 15 bases left between them. Written as DNA, the CDR3 is TGCAGTGCCCCGAAGGGACTGAACACAGATACGCAGTATTTT. Protein: CSAPKGLNTDTQYF.

The chain has TRBV3-1 and TRBJ1-1; D uncertain. V lost 2 bases and J lost 0, with 10 bases in between. The CDR3 extends over 15 amino acids. Per the germline V gene, CDR1 is LGHDT and CDR2 is YNNKEL (reference sequence). In DNA form, the CDR3 reads TGTGCCAGCAGCCAATTCCTAGGCGTGAACACTGAAGCTTTCTTT. Encoded protein: CASSQFLGVNTEAFF.

The chain recombines TRBV30 with TRBJ2-3, with 9 bases identical to TRBD2. Trimming at V came to 7 bases and at J to 9 bases, leaving 5 bases not matched to a gene. The germline CDR1 and CDR2 sequences are GTSNPN and SVGIG (reference sequence). This CDR3 is 11 amino acids long. The CDR3 DNA is TGTGCCTCCGGGACTAGCCGCACGCAGTATTTT. Encoded protein: CASGTSRTQYF.

This clonotype was counted ten times or more. The chain combines TRBV6-5 with TRBJ2-5; perhaps TRBD1 as D (6 bases). V was pared by 2 bases and J by 4 bases, with 14 bases between. Per germline, CDR1 MNHEY and CDR2 SVGAGI. The CDR3 sequence is 15 residues long. The CDR3 sequence is CASSYRTDQAETQYF. The DNA of the CDR3 is TGTGCCAGCAGTTACAGGACAGACCAAGCAGAGACCCAGTACTTC.

The gene calls are TRBV7-9 and TRBJ2-7; tentatively, D is TRBD1 (6 bases). V lost 6 bases to trimming and J lost 1 base, with 10 bases between them. Germline V gives CDR1 SEHNR, CDR2 FQNEAQ (reference sequence). This CDR3 region has 13 residues. CDR3 residues: CASSNRASYEQYF. CDR3 DNA sequence: TGTGCCAGCAGTAACAGGGCTTCCTACGAGCAGTACTTC.

This clonotype appeared many times. The CDR3 reads CGTRDTSSYNEQFF. For the CDR3, the DNA is TGTGGGACAAGGGACACGAGCTCCTACAATGAGCAGTTCTTC. The chain couples TRBV10-3 to TRBJ2-1; possibly TRBD1 for D (6 bases). The CDR3 runs to 14 residues. The germline gives CDR1 ENHRY, CDR2 SYGVKD.

This chain joins TRBV30 and TRBJ2-3, with D perhaps matching TRBD1 (6 bases). V was clipped by 5 bases and J by 8 bases, with 14 bases between them. This CDR3 is built from 12 residues. In germline, CDR1 is GTSNPN, CDR2 SVGIG (reference sequence). The CDR3 nucleotides read TGTGCCTGGGACCTGGGGGCGGCTACGCAGTATTTT. This codes for CAWDLGAATQYF.

The table lists this clonotype with many counts. CDR3: CASSPGIGTFQETQYF. As DNA, the CDR3 is TGTGCCAGCTCACCAGGAATAGGGACCTTCCAAGAGACCCAGTACTTC. The chain recombines TRBV18 with TRBJ2-5; D is perhaps TRBD1 or TRBD2 (5 bases each). Germline CDR1 is KGHSH and CDR2 is LQKENI. Trimming removed 2 bases at V and 1 base at J, with 14 bases between. The CDR3 is 16 amino acids.

This rearrangement joins TRBV28 to TRBJ2-2; tentatively, D is TRBD1 or TRBD2 (6 bases each). The germline V gene has CDR1 MDHEN and CDR2 SYDVKM. This CDR3 has 16 residues. The V and J ends lost 4 bases and 8 bases respectively, with 20 bases between them. CDR3 DNA: TGTGCCAGCAGTTCCGGGGGCGTCCTGCGGGGTGGGGAGCTGTTTTTT. It codes for CASSSGGVLRGGELFF.

In this sample, this clonotype turned up many times. The rearrangement links TRBV5-6 to TRBJ2-7; possibly TRBD1 for D (6 bases). CDR1 and CDR2 (germline): SGHDT, YYEEEE. The V end was cut by 2 bases, the J end by 6 bases, with 12 bases between. CDR3 length: 13 amino acids. CDR3 protein: CASSFRGWGEQYF. CDR3 nucleotides: TGTGCCAGCAGCTTCAGGGGATGGGGCGAGCAGTACTTC.

In nucleotides, the CDR3 is TGCCCAAGGACGCACACTGAAGCTTTCTTT. Its translation: CPRTHTEAFF. This chain links TRBV5-1 with TRBJ1-1, with D hard to call. Germline V gives CDR1 SGHRS, CDR2 YFSETQ. This CDR3 contains 10 residues.

This clonotype came up a few times. The chain links TRBV15 to TRBJ1-3; 7 nucleotides agree with TRBD1. Germline V CDR1 and CDR2: LNHNV, YYDKDF (reference sequence). The CDR3 runs to 15 residues. The J segment lost 4 bases and the V segment lost 1 base, leaving 4 bases of the junction unmatched. The CDR3 spells CATSRGQGEGNTIYF. CDR3 sequence (DNA): TGTGCCACCAGCAGAGGACAGGGAGAGGGAAACACCATATATTTT.